This T cell receptor (beta chain) was captured in a study of T cell responses to AZD1222 COVID-19 vaccine. Study results and caveats: Repertoire sampling occurred only after the peak T cell response. Donors were mostly white British, more females; clonal diversity possibly underestimated. Reports say nearly half of spike-specific TCRs go after unmutated variant regions.

The assay was immunoSEQ multiplex PCR, and TCRdb's table has in-frame clones only and misses some. The sample comprises roughly 100,000 clones, approximately 90% of which are singletons, and under 20% rests with the top ten. V gave up 1 base and J gave up 1 base, with 13 bases separating them. Germline V gene lookup returns CDR1 SSHAT and CDR2 FNYEAQ (reference sequence). The CDR3 contains 16 residues. Notes on this clone: Antigen unknown.

The sequence derives from an adult in good health. This sample comprised peripheral blood, obtained on day 0 of AZD1222 vaccination. V and J are TRBV7-7 and TRBJ2-5; a weak D match, TRBD1 (5 bases). The CDR3: CASSLDSGQGQETQYF. DNA for the CDR3: TGTGCCAGCAGCTTAGATTCTGGCCAGGGCCAAGAGACCCAGTACTTC.